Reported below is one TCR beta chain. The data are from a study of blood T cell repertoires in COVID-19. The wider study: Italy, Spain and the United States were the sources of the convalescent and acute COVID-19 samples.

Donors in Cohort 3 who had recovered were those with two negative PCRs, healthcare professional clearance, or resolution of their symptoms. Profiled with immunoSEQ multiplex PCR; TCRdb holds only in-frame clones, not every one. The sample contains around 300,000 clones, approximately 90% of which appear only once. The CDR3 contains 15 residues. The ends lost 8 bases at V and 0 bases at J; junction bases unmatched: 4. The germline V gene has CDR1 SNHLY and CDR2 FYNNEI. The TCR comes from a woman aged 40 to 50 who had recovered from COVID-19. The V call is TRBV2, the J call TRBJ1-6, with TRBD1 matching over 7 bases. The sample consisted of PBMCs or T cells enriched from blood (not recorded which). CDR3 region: CASLTGSSYNSPLHF. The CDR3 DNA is TGTGCCAGCTTGACAGGGAGCTCCTATAATTCACCCCTCCACTTT.